The 20 T cell receptor beta chains listed next were all sequenced from one sample in a study of T cells after yellow fever vaccination. One entry per CDR3 protein results from TCRdb running MiXCR on the 5' RACE reads. The table has about 210,000 distinct CDR3 sequences, about 3% seen once. The material sequenced was CD4+ T cells sorted from PBMCs, taken 10 days after the yellow fever booster vaccination. These receptors came from a young man who received the YFV17D yellow fever vaccine.

The sample holds a few counts of this clonotype. The gene calls are TRBV12-3 or TRBV12-4 and TRBJ2-7; D is undetermined. This CDR3 is built from 12 residues. The germline V and J ends were trimmed by 2 bases and 6 bases, with 8 bases remaining between them. In DNA, the CDR3 is TGTGCCAGCAGTTTAACAGCTCCCGAGCAGTACTTC. Translated: CASSLTAPEQYF.

The chain links TRBV2 to TRBJ1-1; 7 bases map to TRBD1. The germline CDR1 and CDR2 sequences are SNHLY and FYNNEI. The CDR3 sequence is 14 residues long. The J segment lost 4 bases and the V segment lost 5 bases, leaving 7 bases of the junction unmatched. CDR3 protein: CASSPDRARTEAFF. The CDR3 coding sequence is TGTGCCAGCAGTCCCGACAGGGCTCGCACTGAAGCTTTCTTT.

As concerns this clonotype: A read error may account for a junction end that differs from germline. The V call is TRBV28, the J call TRBJ1-5, with D uncertain. Germline-derived CDR1 and CDR2 are MDHEN and SYDVKM. This CDR3 has 12 residues. The CDR3 sequence: CASSLYRQHQHF. In DNA form, the CDR3 reads TGTGCCAGCAGTTTATACCGTCAGCACCAGCATTTT.

This clonotype showed up many times. The chain joins TRBV20-1 to TRBJ1-4, with D possibly being TRBD1 (6 bases). Germline V gene lookup returns CDR1 DFQATT and CDR2 SNEGSKA (reference sequence). This CDR3 is 15 amino acids long. With 0 bases removed from V and 2 bases from J, the gap between germline ends came to 10 bases. CDR3 amino acids: CSARERGPTNEKLFF. As DNA, the CDR3 is TGCAGTGCTAGAGAGCGGGGGCCCACTAATGAAAAACTGTTTTTT.

V and J are TRBV6-4 and TRBJ2-1; a possible D gene is TRBD1 (6 bases). Per germline, CDR1 MRHNA and CDR2 SNTAGT. Deletions cut 6 bases from V and 6 bases from J, with 21 bases between. The CDR3 consists of 16 residues. CDR3 loop: CASRTTGEVFSNEQFF. The DNA of the CDR3 is TGTGCCAGCAGGACGACAGGTGAGGTCTTCTCCAATGAGCAGTTCTTC.

There are many counts of this clonotype. The chain employs TRBV6-5 and TRBJ1-2, with D unresolved. The CDR3 extends over 13 amino acids. CDR1 MNHEY and CDR2 SVGAGI come from the germline V gene. V was cut by 2 bases and J by 8 bases, with 12 bases left in between. The CDR3 is CASSYGRLGGYTF. The CDR3, as DNA: TGTGCCAGCAGTTACGGGCGTTTGGGGGGCTACACCTTC.

This clonotype was seen a few times. This chain's CDR3 is CASSQDGGSSYNSPLHF. In DNA form, the CDR3 reads TGCGCCAGCAGCCAAGATGGGGGGAGCTCCTATAATTCACCCCTCCACTTT. The chain carries TRBV4-1 and TRBJ1-6, with D perhaps TRBD1 (5 bases). In germline, CDR1 is MGHRA, CDR2 YSYEKL. V was shortened by 0 bases and J by 0 bases, with 9 bases between the two germline ends. The CDR3 loop spans 17 amino acids.

Many counts were recorded for this clonotype. The gene calls are TRBV28 and TRBJ2-7, with 9 bases aligning to TRBD2. Germline V gene lookup returns CDR1 MDHEN and CDR2 SYDVKM. The J segment lost 3 bases and the V segment lost 3 bases, leaving 15 bases of the junction unmatched. The CDR3 is 18 residues long. The chain's CDR3 is CASSFRPGLAGQNYEQYV. CDR3 DNA sequence: TGTGCCAGCAGTTTTAGACCCGGGCTAGCGGGACAAAACTACGAGCAGTACGTC.

This clonotype has only a few counts. The chain carries TRBV20-1 and TRBJ1-1; TRBD1 might be the D (6 bases). Looked up from germline, CDR1 is DFQATT and CDR2 is SNEGSKA (reference sequence). V lost 5 bases to trimming and J lost 4 bases, with 14 bases between them. The CDR3 is made up of 13 amino acids. In nucleotides, the CDR3 is TGCAGTGCTTATAACACAGGGACCACTGAAGCTTTCTTT. This translates into CSAYNTGTTEAFF.

This clonotype showed up many times. The chain links TRBV6-2 or TRBV6-3 to TRBJ1-6; 9 nucleotides match TRBD1. Germline CDR1 and CDR2: MNHEY and SVGEGT. The CDR3 loop spans 16 amino acids. The V and J ends lost 4 bases and 13 bases, in that order; junction bases with no gene match: 14. CDR3 DNA sequence: TGTGCCAGCAGTTGGCGGACAGGGGTCGACGCGGGTCCCCTCCACTTT. The encoded protein is CASSWRTGVDAGPLHF.

The CDR3 DNA follows: TGCAGCGTTGAAGAAGGGGGTGGGCAGCCCCAGCATTTT. This encodes CSVEEGGGQPQHF. The gene calls are TRBV29-1 and TRBJ1-5, with a tentative D call TRBD1 (6 bases). V was pared by 0 bases and J by 7 bases, with 10 bases between. Germline lookup yields CDR1 SQVTM and CDR2 ANQGSEA. This CDR3 comprises 13 residues.

CDR3 nucleotide sequence: TGTGCCAGCAGCCAAGGGTCTGAGGAAGAGACCCAGTACTTC. It specifies CASSQGSEEETQYF. The genes are TRBV4-2 and TRBJ2-5, with no clear D. There are 14 residues in the CDR3. Germline V gives CDR1 LGHNA, CDR2 YNFKEQ. V was trimmed by 1 base and J by 3 bases, leaving 9 bases between them.

This chain links TRBV2 with TRBJ2-2; 7 bases align to TRBD1. The CDR3 loop spans 14 amino acids. The V gene's germline CDR1 is SNHLY and CDR2 FYNNEI. Trimming took 8 bases from V and 1 from J; bases not matched to a gene: 4. CDR3 in DNA: TGTGCCAGCTTCCGGACAGGGAACACCGGGGAGCTGTTTTTT. Its translation: CASFRTGNTGELFF.

In its sample, this clonotype was seen many times. One junction end disagrees with the germline gene, perhaps due to a read error. V usage is TRBV7-7 and J usage is TRBJ2-1, with TRBD2 matching 10 bases. The V gene's germline CDR1 is SSHAT and CDR2 FNYEAQ (reference sequence). This CDR3 is 16 amino acids long. In DNA form, the CDR3 reads TGTGCTAGCAGCTTGACACTAGCGGGGCGATACAATGAGCAGTTCTTC. Its translation: CASSLTLAGRYNEQFF.

At least ten counts were recorded for this clonotype. The rearrangement joins TRBV20-1 to TRBJ2-1, with 7 bases lining up with TRBD2. Trimming removed 5 bases from V and 9 bases from J; junction bases left unmatched: 10. The CDR3 extends over 13 amino acids. Germline V gene sequence: CDR1 DFQATT, CDR2 SNEGSKA (reference sequence). The CDR3 DNA follows: TGCAGTGCTCCTACGCGGACTAGAACTGAGCAGTTCTTC. Translating gives CSAPTRTRTEQFF.

Details on this clonotype: A much larger clonotype is one base distant, so this may be a read error. The chain carries TRBV24-1 and TRBJ2-5, with D perhaps TRBD1 (7 bases). Germline CDR1 and CDR2: KGHDR and SFDVKD. The CDR3 consists of 15 residues. CDR3 sequence reads: CATRDPSQGGETQYF. The CDR3 DNA is TGTGCCACCCGTGATCCGTCGCAGGGGGGAGAGACCCAGTACTTC.

This clonotype was observed many times. This chain links TRBV4-1 with TRBJ1-1; D uncertain. Deletions cut 8 bases from V and 2 bases from J, with 15 bases between. CDR3 size: 14 residues. CDR1 is MGHRA, CDR2 YSYEKL, per germline. The CDR3 is CASRGLLLNTEAFF. CDR3 bases: TGCGCCAGCCGCGGCCTACTCCTCAACACTGAAGCTTTCTTT.

The chain has TRBV29-1 and TRBJ1-2, with no clear D. The germline V gene encodes CDR1 SQVTM and CDR2 ANQGSEA. Deletions cut 5 bases from V and 2 bases from J, with 12 bases between. This CDR3 has 13 amino acids. CDR3 loop: CSVMSGWNYGYTF. DNA for the CDR3: TGCAGCGTTATGTCGGGCTGGAACTATGGCTACACCTTC.

Many counts were recorded for this clonotype. This rearrangement joins TRBV9 to TRBJ2-3; D ambiguous. The V and J ends lost 2 bases and 2 bases respectively, with 6 bases between them. CDR1 and CDR2 from the germline V gene are SGDLS and YYNGEE. CDR3 length equals 13 residues. CDR3: CASSVGFTDTQYF. The CDR3, as DNA: TGTGCCAGCAGCGTTGGGTTCACAGATACGCAGTATTTT.

The chain joins TRBV9 to TRBJ2-2; the D is unclear. The germline V gene has CDR1 SGDLS and CDR2 YYNGEE. The CDR3 is 16 residues long. The V end was cut by 0 bases, the J end by 6 bases, with 15 bases between. The CDR3 loop reads CASSVGAMLGAGELFF. The CDR3 nucleotides read TGTGCCAGCAGCGTAGGTGCGATGTTAGGAGCCGGGGAGCTGTTTTTT.